A selection of T cell receptor beta chains follows, all from one sample in a study of cytomegalovirus exposure and HLA in healthy donors. TCRdb keeps only in-frame clones here, not all; method: immunoSEQ multiplex PCR. The sample shows 150,000 to 200,000 clones, 62% of them seen only once. The sequencing sample was made of PBMCs. These receptors were collected from a man in his forties in good health and CMV-seronegative. Both conserved end residues are part of each CDR3. The order of the fields is D gene, J gene, clone size, V gene, CDR3 protein, CDR3 DNA. A D gene is named only where the DNA matches it firmly. Some rows have no size entry. The others give once, few or many, or a class for an expanded clone.

TRBD2	TRBJ2-1	few	TRBV18	CASSPPTSGRGEQFF	TGTGCCAGCTCACCACCGACTAGCGGGAGAGGGGAGCAGTTCTTC
-	TRBJ1-1	-	TRBV4-1	CASSQVLGAQTEAFF	TGCGCCAGCAGCCAAGTATTGGGGGCACAAACTGAAGCTTTCTTT
-	TRBJ2-1	-	TRBV30	CAWSRGSSYNEQFF	TGTGCCTGGAGTCGAGGGAGCTCCTACAATGAGCAGTTCTTC
TRBD2	TRBJ2-2	-	TRBV7-3	CASSWGTSGTTGELFF	TGTGCCAGCAGCTGGGGGACTAGCGGGACCACCGGGGAGCTGTTTTTT
TRBD2	TRBJ2-1	-	TRBV7-2	CASSPSSGSINEQFF	TGTGCCAGCAGCCCCTCTAGCGGGAGTATCAATGAGCAGTTCTTC
TRBD2	TRBJ2-7	few	TRBV7-2	CASSPTTGTRGYEQYF	TGTGCCAGCAGCCCTACCACCGGGACTAGGGGCTACGAGCAGTACTTC
TRBD2	TRBJ2-7	few	TRBV7-9	CASSGGSFDEQYF	TGTGCCAGCTCGGGCGGGAGTTTCGACGAGCAGTACTTC
-	TRBJ2-7	-	TRBV6-5	CASSSGDSYEQYF	TGTGCCAGCAGTTCAGGGGACTCCTACGAGCAGTACTTC
-	TRBJ2-7	-	TRBV4-2	CASSQDRGGISYEQYF	TGTGCCAGCAGCCAAGATAGGGGCGGGATCTCCTACGAGCAGTACTTC
-	TRBJ2-1	few	TRBV19	CASSIGLYNERQFF	TGTGCCAGTAGTATCGGACTATACAATGAGCGGCAGTTCTTC
TRBD1	TRBJ2-7	-	TRBV2	CATRTGGHEQYF	TGTGCCACCCGGACAGGGGGACACGAGCAGTACTTC
-	TRBJ2-1	-	TRBV5-1	CASYGGDSYNEQFF	TGCGCCAGCTACGGGGGAGACTCCTACAATGAGCAGTTCTTC
TRBD1	TRBJ2-5	-	TRBV18	CASSPIASRGMETQYF	TGTGCCAGCTCACCAATAGCTTCCAGGGGGATGGAGACCCAGTACTTC
TRBD2	TRBJ2-3	-	TRBV6-4	CASSVGPAGGPTDTQYF	TGTGCCAGCAGTGTCGGTCCAGCGGGGGGGCCGACAGATACGCAGTATTTT
TRBD1	TRBJ1-5	-	TRBV30	CAWSAGTGNQPQHF	TGTGCCTGGAGTGCCGGGACAGGGAATCAGCCCCAGCATTTT
-	TRBJ2-3	-	TRBV5-1	CASSLVGDSSTDTQYF	TGCGCCAGCAGCTTGGTCGGTGATAGCAGCACAGATACGCAGTATTTT
-	TRBJ2-2	-	TRBV11-3	CASSPQGQPGELFF	TGTGCCAGCAGCCCGCAGGGGCAACCCGGGGAGCTGTTTTTT
-	TRBJ2-7	-	TRBV15	CATSRDRGGYEQYF	TGTGCCACCAGCAGAGACAGGGGTGGCTACGAGCAGTACTTC
-	TRBJ2-7	-	TRBV2	CASSPFQGTENEQYF	TGTGCCAGCAGTCCATTTCAGGGTACAGAAAACGAGCAGTACTTC
TRBD1	TRBJ1-1	-	TRBV30	CAWSQPGQGAGTEAFF	TGTGCCTGGAGTCAACCGGGACAGGGGGCGGGCACTGAAGCTTTCTTT
TRBD2	TRBJ2-6	-	TRBV7-9	CASSLLLAGGYGANVLTF	TGTGCCAGCAGCTTATTGCTAGCGGGAGGTTATGGGGCCAACGTCCTGACTTTC
TRBD2	TRBJ2-1	-	TRBV5-1	CASSSGLAGQNEQFF	TGCGCCAGCAGCTCTGGACTAGCGGGGCAGAATGAGCAGTTCTTC
TRBD1	TRBJ2-1	-	TRBV18	CASSPGTGENNEQFF	TGTGCCAGCTCCCCCGGGACAGGGGAGAACAATGAGCAGTTCTTC
-	TRBJ1-5	-	TRBV11-2	CASSLERSQPQHF	TGTGCCAGCAGCTTAGAGAGGAGTCAGCCCCAGCATTTT
TRBD1	TRBJ2-5	-	TRBV4-1	CASSQGGQGVQETQYF	TGCGCCAGCAGCCAGGGGGGACAGGGTGTACAAGAGACCCAGTACTTC
TRBD1	TRBJ1-5	few	TRBV19	CASRLTGIGNQPQHF	TGTGCCAGTAGGCTGACAGGGATCGGCAATCAGCCCCAGCATTTT
TRBD2	TRBJ2-7	-	TRBV19	CASSRTSGIDEQYF	TGTGCCAGTAGTCGGACTAGCGGGATAGACGAGCAGTACTTC
-	TRBJ2-1	-	TRBV7-9	CASSPSKSSYNEQFF	TGTGCCAGCAGTCCTTCGAAGAGCTCCTACAATGAGCAGTTCTTC
TRBD1	TRBJ1-5	-	TRBV7-9	CASSFTGGGQPQHF	TGTGCCAGCAGCTTTACAGGGGGGGGACAGCCCCAGCATTTT
-	TRBJ2-5	-	TRBV7-9	CASSLKQDQETQYF	TGTGCCAGCAGCTTAAAGCAGGACCAAGAGACCCAGTACTTC
TRBD2	TRBJ2-1	-	TRBV5-1	CASSLTSGSSYNEQFF	TGCGCCAGCAGCTTGACTAGCGGGAGCTCCTACAATGAGCAGTTCTTC
TRBD2	TRBJ2-3	-	TRBV7-2	CASRSRAGGPPDTQYF	TGTGCCAGCAGATCCCGGGCGGGGGGGCCGCCAGATACGCAGTATTTT
-	TRBJ1-1	-	TRBV5-1	CASSLAPASGREAFF	TGCGCCAGCAGCTTGGCCCCGGCCAGCGGACGTGAAGCTTTCTTT
-	TRBJ1-4	few	TRBV5-6	CASSLDGGGTNEKLFF	TGTGCCAGCAGCTTGGACGGGGGGGGAACTAATGAAAAACTGTTTTTT
TRBD1	TRBJ2-2	-	TRBV7-9	CAAEQGAGELFF	TGTGCCGCCGAGCAGGGGGCCGGGGAGCTGTTTTTT
TRBD2	TRBJ2-3	-	TRBV19	CASSPRELAGGPNAQYF	TGTGCCAGTAGTCCCCGCGAACTAGCGGGGGGGCCTAATGCGCAGTATTTT
-	TRBJ1-5	-	TRBV7-8	CASSPLGGYSNQPQHF	TGTGCCAGCAGCCCCCTTGGAGGTTATAGCAATCAGCCCCAGCATTTT
-	TRBJ1-2	once	TRBV28	CASSLSGDYGYTF	TGTGCCAGCAGTTTAAGCGGGGACTATGGCTACACCTTC
TRBD1	TRBJ2-7	few	TRBV4-3	CASSLGQGDYEQYF	TGCGCCAGCAGCCTCGGACAGGGGGACTACGAGCAGTACTTC
-	TRBJ2-1	few	TRBV7-2	CASSFERNVNEQFF	TGTGCCAGCAGCTTTGAGAGGAACGTCAATGAGCAGTTCTTC
TRBD1	TRBJ2-7	-	TRBV5-4	CASSPPGQGSYEQYF	TGTGCCAGCAGCCCACCGGGACAGGGATCCTACGAGCAGTACTTC
TRBD2	TRBJ2-1	-	TRBV19	CASSIDGTSGRASNEQFF	TGTGCCAGTAGTATAGATGGGACTAGCGGGAGGGCCTCAAATGAGCAGTTCTTC
TRBD1	TRBJ1-4	-	TRBV19	CASSEGTGVEKLFF	TGTGCCAGTAGTGAGGGGACAGGGGTTGAAAAACTGTTTTTT
-	TRBJ2-1	few	TRBV6-5	CASRPTRAGASEQFF	TGTGCCAGCAGACCGACGAGGGCAGGAGCCAGTGAGCAGTTCTTC
TRBD1	TRBJ1-2	-	TRBV5-1	CASSLGQGNYGYTF	TGCGCCAGCAGCTTAGGACAGGGGAACTATGGCTACACCTTC
-	TRBJ1-5	-	TRBV5-1	CASSLSGSGNQPQHF	TGCGCCAGCAGCCTGTCAGGGTCTGGCAATCAGCCCCAGCATTTT
-	TRBJ1-5	-	TRBV2	CASSRVSYQPQHF	TGTGCCAGTAGCCGGGTCTCGTATCAGCCCCAGCATTTT
TRBD1	TRBJ2-1	-	TRBV14	CASSRPGQGVYNEQFF	TGTGCCAGCAGCCGCCCCGGACAGGGGGTCTACAATGAGCAGTTCTTC
TRBD1	TRBJ1-1	-	TRBV5-1	CASKGGAEAFF	TGCGCCAGCAAAGGGGGCGCTGAAGCTTTCTTT
TRBD1	TRBJ1-1	few	TRBV11-3	CASSETGGGTEAFF	TGTGCCAGCAGCGAGACAGGGGGGGGGACTGAAGCTTTCTTT
-	TRBJ2-7	-	TRBV5-1	CASSLSQVNEQYF	TGCGCCAGCAGCTTGAGTCAGGTCAACGAGCAGTACTTC
TRBD2	TRBJ2-3	-	TRBV4-2	CASSQESRQRGTSTDTQYF	TGTGCCAGCAGCCAAGAATCGAGGCAGCGGGGAACTAGCACAGATACGCAGTATTTT
TRBD2	TRBJ2-7	-	TRBV6-5	CASSLSSGAYGEQYF	TGTGCCAGCAGTTTGTCCAGCGGGGCCTACGGTGAGCAGTACTTC
TRBD1	TRBJ1-2	-	TRBV5-1	CASSLGQGIIYGYTF	TGCGCCAGCAGCTTAGGACAGGGGATCATCTATGGCTACACCTTC
-	TRBJ1-4	-	TRBV6-1	CASSPFFVDEKLFF	TGTGCCAGCAGCCCCTTTTTTGTTGATGAAAAACTGTTTTTT
TRBD2	TRBJ2-3	-	TRBV5-4	CASSLDRASGLTDTQYF	TGTGCCAGCAGCTTGGATAGGGCTAGCGGACTCACAGATACGCAGTATTTT
-	TRBJ1-1	-	TRBV12-5	CASGLVWGAGDTEAFF	TGTGCTAGTGGTTTGGTATGGGGTGCAGGGGACACTGAAGCTTTCTTT